The rows below give T cell receptor beta chains drawn from one sample of a study of T cells in localized non-small cell lung cancer. Clones were read by immunoSEQ multiplex PCR, and TCRdb kept only the in-frame ones, dropping some. The sample shows roughly 48,000 clones, 77% of them seen only once. The specimen was peripheral blood, collected before any cancer treatment. The receptors were sampled from a man between 35 and 75 years old with stage I squamous cell lung carcinoma. CDR3s include the opening cysteine and the closing phenylalanine or tryptophan. A D gene is named only where the DNA matches it firmly. Clone size is shown for a subset of rows, as once, few, many or a class of expanded clone.

14 | TRBJ2-3 | - | TRBV5-4 | - | CASSLGHDTDTQYF | TGTGCCAGCAGCTTGGGACACGACACAGATACGCAGTATTTT
16 | TRBJ2-7 | TRBD2 | TRBV5-4 | - | CASSLPGASGSYEQYF | TGTGCCAGCAGCTTGCCAGGCGCTAGCGGCTCCTACGAGCAGTACTTC
11 | TRBJ2-5 | - | TRBV28 | - | CASTQSEGWYF | TGTGCCAGCACCCAGTCAGAGGGATGGTACTTC
14 | TRBJ2-1 | TRBD2 | TRBV18 | - | CASSPQGGRNEQFF | TGTGCCAGCTCACCACAGGGAGGGAGGAATGAGCAGTTCTTC
14 | TRBJ1-5 | TRBD1 | TRBV5-1 | - | CASSLGQGGQPQHF | TGCGCCAGCAGCTTGGGACAGGGAGGCCAGCCCCAGCATTTT
12 | TRBJ1-3 | - | TRBV6-5 | - | CASRSQGNTIYF | TGTGCCAGCAGATCGCAGGGAAACACCATATATTTT
14 | TRBJ1-2 | - | TRBV9 | - | CASSSHSGRYGYTF | TGTGCCAGCAGCTCACATTCGGGCCGCTATGGCTACACCTTC
11 | TRBJ2-7 | - | TRBV14 | few | CASSRTYEQYF | TGTGCCAGCAGCCGGACTTACGAGCAGTACTTC
17 | TRBJ2-3 | TRBD2 | TRBV28 | - | CASSWTSGGASTDTQYF | TGTGCCAGCAGTTGGACTAGCGGGGGGGCTAGCACAGATACGCAGTATTTT
12 | TRBJ2-2 | - | TRBV7-9 | - | CASSLRAGELFF | TGTGCCAGCAGCTTAAGGGCCGGGGAGCTGTTTTTT
15 | TRBJ2-2 | - | TRBV5-5 | once | CASSQGITRTGELFF | TGTGCCAGCAGCCAGGGGATAACGAGGACCGGGGAGCTGTTTTTT
13 | TRBJ2-3 | - | TRBV7-2 | - | CASSAGQADTQYF | TGTGCCAGCAGCGCGGGACAAGCGGATACGCAGTATTTT
14 | TRBJ1-3 | - | TRBV6-5 | - | CASSQGSFGNTIYF | TGTGCCAGCAGTCAAGGGTCCTTTGGAAACACCATATATTTT
14 | TRBJ1-5 | - | TRBV2 | - | CASSEGGSNQPQHF | TGTGCCAGCAGTGAAGGTGGCAGCAATCAGCCCCAGCATTTT
13 | TRBJ1-4 | - | TRBV30 | - | CAWSSGAREKLFF | TGTGCCTGGAGTTCTGGGGCTCGGGAAAAACTGTTTTTT
17 | TRBJ1-5 | - | TRBV4-1 | - | CASSQVLWQSGNQPQHF | TGCGCCAGCAGCCAAGTACTCTGGCAGAGCGGTAATCAGCCCCAGCATTTT
13 | TRBJ2-7 | TRBD1 | TRBV5-4 | - | CASNDGQGYEQYF | TGTGCCAGCAACGATGGACAGGGATACGAGCAGTACTTC
16 | TRBJ1-2 | - | TRBV11-2 | - | CASSLVVAATNYGYTF | TGTGCCAGCAGCTTAGTAGTGGCAGCTACTAACTATGGCTACACCTTC
12 | TRBJ1-5 | - | TRBV9 | - | CASSVGHQPQHF | TGTGCCAGCAGCGTAGGCCATCAGCCCCAGCATTTT
14 | TRBJ2-1 | - | TRBV4-2 | - | CASSLLGNYNEQFF | TGTGCCAGCAGCTTGCTCGGGAACTACAATGAGCAGTTCTTC
16 | TRBJ2-3 | - | TRBV9 | - | CASSVAAGSLQDTQYF | TGTGCCAGCAGCGTAGCTGCAGGGAGCCTTCAGGATACGCAGTATTTT
13 | TRBJ2-2 | - | TRBV7-3 | - | CASSSLNTGELFF | TGTGCCAGCTCATCCCTAAACACCGGGGAGCTGTTTTTT
16 | TRBJ2-1 | - | TRBV7-2 | few | CASNLYRDSPYNEQFF | TGTGCCAGCAACCTCTACAGGGACTCCCCCTACAATGAGCAGTTCTTC
15 | TRBJ2-5 | - | TRBV5-1 | - | CASTLNPAPQETQYF | TGCGCCAGCACCCTAAATCCGGCTCCGCAAGAGACCCAGTACTTC
14 | TRBJ2-7 | TRBD1 | TRBV6-1 | - | CAGSSDRGTYEQYF | TGTGCCGGAAGTAGCGACAGGGGGACCTACGAGCAGTACTTC
11 | TRBJ1-1 | - | TRBV7-2 | - | CASSPRTEAFF | TGTGCCAGCAGCCCGCGGACCGAAGCTTTCTTT
15 | TRBJ2-1 | TRBD2 | TRBV2 | - | CATPRGGTSDNEQFF | TGTGCCACCCCAAGAGGCGGGACTAGCGACAATGAGCAGTTCTTC
15 | TRBJ2-6 | - | TRBV5-4 | once | CASSSRGAGANVLTF | TGTGCCAGCAGCTCCCGAGGTGCTGGGGCCAACGTCCTGACTTTC
12 | TRBJ1-2 | - | TRBV6-5 | - | CASSAWEGGYTF | TGTGCCAGCAGTGCGTGGGAAGGTGGGTACACCTTC
11 | TRBJ1-2 | - | TRBV28 | - | CASSELYGYTF | TGTGCCAGCAGTGAACTCTATGGCTACACCTTC
13 | TRBJ1-1 | - | TRBV5-8 | - | CASSLLPGTEAFF | TGTGCCAGCAGCCTCCTTCCGGGCACTGAAGCTTTCTTT
19 | TRBJ1-6 | - | TRBV12-2 | - | CASRFLQPGQGAFGSPLHF | TGTGCAAGTCGCTTCCTCCAACCGGGACAGGGGGCTTTTGGATCACCCCTCCACTTT
14 | TRBJ2-2 | - | TRBV5-5 | - | CASIRDPITGELFF | TGTGCCAGCATCCGGGACCCCATCACCGGGGAGCTGTTTTTT
15 | TRBJ2-2 | - | TRBV15 | - | CATSSGGRLAGELFF | TGTGCCACCAGCAGCGGGGGGCGGTTAGCCGGGGAGCTGTTTTTT
12 | TRBJ1-4 | - | TRBV30 | once | CAWSAGSEKLFF | TGTGCCTGGAGCGCGGGGTCTGAAAAACTGTTTTTT
14 | TRBJ1-1 | - | TRBV28 | - | CASSDYGRYNQAFF | TGTGCCAGCAGCGATTACGGACGGTATAATCAAGCTTTCTTT
14 | TRBJ1-1 | TRBD1 | TRBV6-1 | few | CASRLGQGNTEAFF | TGTGCCAGCAGACTTGGACAGGGGAACACTGAAGCTTTCTTT
11 | TRBJ1-1 | - | TRBV29-1 | - | CSDYRGTEAFF | TGCAGCGACTACCGGGGAACTGAAGCTTTCTTT
14 | TRBJ1-1 | TRBD1 | TRBV5-1 | - | CASSYVTGTTEAFF | TGCGCCAGCAGCTACGTGACAGGGACCACTGAAGCTTTCTTT
15 | TRBJ2-7 | TRBD1 | TRBV6-1 | - | CATQKPGQSSYEQYF | TGTGCCACCCAAAAACCGGGACAGAGCTCCTACGAGCAGTACTTC
15 | TRBJ1-4 | - | TRBV15 | - | CATSRVDRTNEKLFF | TGTGCCACCAGCAGAGTAGACAGGACTAATGAAAAACTGTTTTTT
15 | TRBJ2-3 | - | TRBV5-4 | once | CASSLGGFFSDTQYF | TGTGCCAGCAGCTTGGGGGGATTTTTTTCGGATACGCAGTATTTT
17 | TRBJ2-3 | TRBD2 | TRBV28 | once | CASSLTTSGGATDTQYF | TGTGCCAGCAGTTTAACTACTAGCGGGGGGGCCACAGATACGCAGTATTTT
13 | TRBJ2-3 | - | TRBV11-2 | - | CASSLGRTDTQYF | TGTGCCAGCAGCTTAGGTCGCACAGATACGCAGTATTTT
15 | TRBJ2-5 | - | TRBV2 | - | CASSGSAAEQETQYF | TGTGCCAGCAGTGGCTCGGCGGCCGAACAAGAGACCCAGTACTTC
14 | TRBJ1-4 | - | TRBV7-9 | - | CASSSRQSNEKLFF | TGTGCCAGCAGCTCCCGACAGTCTAATGAAAAACTGTTTTTT
15 | TRBJ2-7 | - | TRBV14 | - | CASSQAPWGRYEQYF | TGTGCCAGCAGCCAAGCTCCGTGGGGCAGGTACGAGCAGTACTTC
13 | TRBJ1-2 | - | TRBV7-9 | - | CASSPRGIYGYTF | TGTGCCAGCAGCCCCAGGGGTATCTATGGCTACACCTTC
13 | TRBJ1-1 | - | TRBV21-1 | - | CASYTGQNTEAFF | TGTGCCAGTTACACGGGACAGAACACTGAAGCTTTCTTT
16 | TRBJ1-2 | - | TRBV7-9 | - | CASSEEQGRVVYGYTF | TGTGCCAGCAGCGAGGAACAGGGTCGCGTAGTCTATGGCTACACCTTC
14 | TRBJ1-6 | TRBD1 | TRBV5-6 | - | CASSSATGASPLHF | TGTGCCAGCAGCTCCGCGACAGGGGCTTCACCCCTCCACTTT
18 | TRBJ2-6 | - | TRBV9 | - | CASSPVGVGSSGANVLTF | TGTGCCAGCAGCCCAGTGGGGGTAGGAAGCTCTGGGGCCAACGTCCTGACTTTC
17 | TRBJ2-5 | - | TRBV7-7 | - | CASSQGGTNAGQETQYF | TGTGCCAGCAGCCAAGGGGGGACAAATGCGGGCCAAGAGACCCAGTACTTC
13 | TRBJ1-1 | - | TRBV27 | - | CASSLYPPGTAFF | TGTGCCAGCAGTTTATATCCCCCCGGGACAGCTTTCTTT
14 | TRBJ1-3 | - | TRBV9 | - | CASSVDRTGNTIYF | TGTGCCAGCAGCGTAGACAGAACTGGAAACACCATATATTTT